This TCR beta chain is from a study of Ad26.COV2.S vaccination and SARS-CoV-2 variants. Study-wide background: Once or twice, 56 days apart, Ad26.COV2.S was delivered intramuscularly. Overall study results and limits: TCR breadth and depth analyses may have underestimated total T cell responses.

The treatment: around 19 received Ad26.COV2.S at low or high dose, single or two shots; 5 received placebo; per-sample allocation not given. It was on day 63 after the first vaccine or placebo injection that samples were taken. Notes on this clone: Antigen unknown.

Using immunoSEQ multiplex PCR, the repertoire was profiled, and TCRdb retains in-frame clones only, with some absent. The data contain over 400,000 clones, around 93% of them singletons. The CDR3 is made up of 15 amino acids. With 5 bases clipped from V and 8 bases from J, the junction kept 6 bases outside the gene matches. Germline CDR1 is MGHDK and CDR2 is SYGVNS. The sequence was collected from a person between 18 and 60 years old who received the Ad26.COV2.S COVID-19 vaccine or a placebo. This material consisted of peripheral blood, taken in a trial of Ad26.COV2.S vaccine versus placebo. The gene calls are TRBV25-1 and TRBJ2-1; TRBD2 agrees at 13 bases. The CDR3 DNA is TGTGCCAGCAGTAAACTAGCGGGGGGGCTATATGAGCAGTTCTTC. Translating it yields CASSKLAGGLYEQFF.